The entry that follows covers one TCR beta chain sequence. Its antigen remains undetermined. No much larger clone exists at a distance of one base, and base qualities are not known. The immunoSEQ Assay, a bias-controlled multiplex PCR, was used to amplify TCRbeta CDR3 regions from genomic DNA. From the authors' description of their analysis: The number of nucleated cells in each sample was estimated from the amplification of reference gene primers within the assay. Sequence reads were collapsed and filtered to measure the absolute abundance of every unique TCRbeta CDR3 rearrangement. Productive Simpson clonality was computed per sample as the square root of Simpson's diversity index over productive rearrangements. This is the immuneACCESS table as TCRdb keeps it, with only in-frame sequences that have V and J called. A part of the clones is gone; compared with another copy, unresolved V genes explain less than half, and the rest is unexplained. D and trimming come from the DNA, and the V and J calls and clone size come from that table. Here the sample has some 90,000 clones; around 91% occur a single time. Roughly 4.5% of the sample belongs to the ten largest clones.

Each collaborating institution followed its own protocols to collect whole blood in K2EDTA tubes. For TCRbeta analysis, collaborator samples were shipped as frozen whole blood, as isolated PBMCs, or as DNA extracted from either sample type. The data were obtained in a study of blood T cell repertoires in COVID-19 (TCRdb year 2020). Regarding the complete study: Samples from collaborators originated in the United States, Italy and Spain and spanned both the acute and convalescent phases of COVID-19. The prospective study material was composed of cDNA or gDNA derived from T cells, B-cell-depleted T cells, or PBMCs. Subjects who had been exposed to COVID-19, were actively infected with it, or had recovered from it provided the deeply sampled blood TCRbeta repertoires that made up the dataset. The repertoires were released in a freely available public database meant as a resource for research on the immune response to SARS-CoV-2. The samples were drawn from two sources: the first 160 participants of the ongoing ImmuneRACE study, and fewer than 1,500 subjects contributed by 6 global collaborators. A de-identified subject ID, COVID-19 status, age in years and sex were almost always included in the sample metadata. Where HLA class I and class II types were available, the types were taken from metadata supplied by the sample provider, not from assay-based typing. What the authors observed across the whole study: Clinical and demographic metadata were provided uncurated, with the amount varying by source and participant.

Reading the germline V gene (reference sequence) gives CDR1 SGHNT and CDR2 YYREEE. The junction shows trimming of 0 bases on V and 0 bases on J, plus 12 bases between the germline ends. Including the terminal cysteine and phenylalanine, the CDR3 comprises 16 residues. This entry keeps only the CDR3 DNA: 48 bases, framed from base 1. In this chain, TRBV5-4 is recombined with TRBJ1-2; TRBD1 might be the D gene, on 5 matching bases. This clonotype was sampled from a woman of 80 years or more with active or convalescent COVID-19. Sequenced material: peripheral blood. The CDR3 here reads CASSLVLQGSNYGYTF. The nucleotide sequence is given as TGTGCCAGCAGCTTGGTATTGCAGGGCTCTAACTATGGCTACACCTTC.